The clone carrying this TCR beta chain was counted a single time. Noted treatment: some 20 received Ad26.COV2.S at low or high dose, single or two shots; several received placebo; per-sample allocation not given. Each sample was drawn 63 days after the first injection (of vaccine or placebo). The record originates from a study of Ad26.COV2.S vaccination and SARS-CoV-2 variants. In the study overall: In the study, Ad26.COV2.S was injected intramuscularly once, or twice 56 days apart.

V was trimmed by 0 bases and J by 5 bases, leaving 14 bases between them. Germline-derived CDR1 and CDR2 are LGHNA and YSLEER. The CDR3 is made up of 15 amino acids. Profiling relied on immunoSEQ multiplex PCR, and the TCRdb table lists in-frame clones only, not all of them. Of approximately 350,000 clones in the sample, 87% are singletons; the top ten hold around 3.5%. Specimen: peripheral blood, collected in a trial of Ad26.COV2.S vaccine versus placebo. This clonotype originated in a person aged 18-60 years who received the Ad26.COV2.S COVID-19 vaccine or a placebo. The chain is built from TRBV4-3 and TRBJ2-7, with D perhaps TRBD1 (7 bases). The CDR3 DNA reads TGCGCCAGCAGCCAAGATTGGAGGGGGCAGGACGAGCAGTACTTC. Translated: CASSQDWRGQDEQYF.